These 25 T cell receptor beta chains were sequenced from one sample in a study of T cell changes during pregnancy in multiple sclerosis. TCRdb keeps only in-frame clones here, not all; method: immunoSEQ multiplex PCR. The sample includes tens of thousands of clones, just under 95% of them seen just once. The sample here was CD4+ T cells from peripheral blood mononuclear cells, taken in the third trimester of pregnancy. Receptors were obtained from a female donor with multiple sclerosis, enrolled in a pregnancy study.

The chain carries TRBV7-9 and TRBJ2-1; the match to TRBD2 covers 9 bases. This CDR3 contains 16 residues. The V gene's germline CDR1 is SEHNR and CDR2 FQNEAQ (reference sequence). The V and J ends lost 1 base and 3 bases, in that order; junction bases with no gene match: 4. CDR3 bases: TGTGCCAGCAGCTTAGTATCTAGCGGGATCTACAATGAGCAGTTCTTC. This codes for CASSLVSSGIYNEQFF.

This chain links TRBV5-1 with TRBJ2-1; 12 bases fit TRBD2. V trimming: 4 bases; J trimming: 8 bases; junction bases outside the gene matches: 7. The CDR3 has 15 amino acids. From germline, CDR1 is SGHRS and CDR2 YFSETQ. Here the CDR3 reads CASSPSGRAGDEQFF. The CDR3 bases are TGCGCCAGCAGCCCTAGCGGGAGGGCCGGGGATGAGCAGTTCTTC.

This rearrangement joins TRBV28 to TRBJ2-7; 7 nucleotides agree with TRBD2. J lost 4 bases, V lost 6 bases, and 18 bases had no gene match. Per germline, CDR1 MDHEN and CDR2 SYDVKM. The CDR3 spans 17 residues. CDR3 amino acids: CASSSPRDSGSLYEQYF. As DNA, the CDR3 is TGTGCCAGCAGCAGCCCTCGTGATAGCGGGTCCCTTTACGAGCAGTACTTC.

This chain joins TRBV27 and TRBJ1-5; D remains ambiguous. This CDR3 has 14 residues. Germline V CDR1 and CDR2: MNHEY, SMNVEV (reference sequence). The V end lost 6 bases, the J end lost 5 bases, and 14 bases lay between the germline ends. CDR3 nucleotides: TGTGCCAGCAGCCCGCGGGGTCGGGATCAGCCCCAGCATTTT. Translation gives CASSPRGRDQPQHF.

The rearrangement joins TRBV11-3 to TRBJ2-7; TRBD1 matches 10 bases. The CDR3 has 13 residues. Germline values: CDR1 SGHNT, CDR2 YENEEA. The V and J ends lost 6 bases and 3 bases, in that order; junction bases with no gene match: 2. For the CDR3, the DNA is TGTGCCAGCAGTCGGGACAGGGGCTACGAGCAGTACTTC. It codes for CASSRDRGYEQYF.

The gene calls are TRBV15 and TRBJ1-1; TRBD1 matches at 9 bases. This CDR3 spans 12 amino acids. From germline, CDR1 is LNHNV and CDR2 YYDKDF (reference sequence). V trimming: 11 bases; J trimming: 0 bases; junction bases outside the gene matches: 1. Here the CDR3 reads CAWDRVNTEAFF. CDR3 sequence (DNA): TGTGCCTGGGACAGGGTGAACACTGAAGCTTTCTTT.

The chain recombines TRBV5-1 with TRBJ2-3; D perhaps matches TRBD2 (5 bases). V gave up 0 bases and J gave up 11 bases, with 13 bases separating them. This CDR3 contains 13 residues. Germline-derived CDR1 and CDR2 are SGHRS and YFSETQ. This CDR3 reads CASSLDGVGGQYF. In DNA, the CDR3 is TGCGCCAGCAGCTTGGACGGGGTTGGAGGGCAGTATTTT.

This chain links TRBV28 with TRBJ2-3; 8 nucleotides align to TRBD2. The ends lost 3 bases at V and 1 base at J; junction bases unmatched: 3. The CDR3 consists of 15 residues. The germline gives CDR1 MDHEN, CDR2 SYDVKM. CDR3 bases: TGTGCCAGCAGTTTCTTGACTAGCGGCACAGATACGCAGTATTTT. Encoded protein: CASSFLTSGTDTQYF.

This chain links TRBV7-2 with TRBJ2-1; a weak D match, TRBD2 (6 bases). Looked up from germline, CDR1 is SGHTA and CDR2 is FQGNSA. The CDR3 totals 15 residues. The germline V and J ends were trimmed by 5 bases and 4 bases, with 15 bases remaining between them. The CDR3 spells CASSNIPSGYNEQFF. In DNA, the CDR3 is TGTGCCAGCAGCAACATCCCGAGCGGGTACAATGAGCAGTTCTTC.

With respect to this clone: One junction end does not reproduce the germline sequence, and a read error may be involved. The V call is TRBV7-7, the J call TRBJ2-1; TRBD2 aligns across 8 bases. Germline CDR1 and CDR2: SSHAT and FNYEAQ (reference sequence). This CDR3 has 20 amino acids. CDR3 in amino acids: CASSSLGSTGTRVGHNEQFF. The CDR3 region has the DNA TGTGCTAGCAGCTCCTTAGGTTCCACCGGGACTAGGGTAGGGCACAATGAGCAGTTCTTC. Drawing the rest from reference TRBV7-7 and TRBJ2-1, the complete variable domain is GAGVSQSPRYKVTKRGQDVTLRCDPISSHATLYWYQQALGQGPEFLTYFNYEAQPDKSGLPSDRFSAERPEGSISTLTIQRTEQRDSAMYRCASSSLGSTGTRVGHNEQFFGPGTRLTVL.

The J gene is TRBJ1-5, the V gene TRBV7-2, with unresolved D. Germline V gene sequence: CDR1 SGHTA, CDR2 FQGNSA. The CDR3 is 14 residues long. V lost 4 bases, J lost 4 bases, and 11 bases lay in between. CDR3 region: CASSSVPSNQPQHF. CDR3 DNA sequence: TGTGCCAGCAGCTCAGTTCCCAGTAATCAGCCCCAGCATTTT.

The V gene is TRBV18, the J gene TRBJ2-1; 9 nucleotides line up with TRBD1. This CDR3 spans 15 amino acids. The V gene's germline CDR1 is KGHSH and CDR2 LQKENI. The ends lost 3 bases at V and 1 base at J; junction bases unmatched: 1. CDR3 nucleotides: TGTGCCAGCTCACCCGGGACAGGGTCCTACAATGAGCAGTTCTTC. It codes for CASSPGTGSYNEQFF.

This chain joins TRBV7-2 and TRBJ2-2, with D perhaps matching TRBD1 (5 bases). The CDR3 spans 13 residues. Germline loops: CDR1 SGHTA, CDR2 FQGNSA. V lost 4 bases to trimming and J lost 4 bases, with 7 bases between them. The CDR3 sequence: CASSWGPTGELFF. In DNA form, the CDR3 reads TGTGCCAGCAGCTGGGGCCCCACCGGGGAGCTGTTTTTT.

This clone is a singleton in its sample. The V and J genes are TRBV11-1 and TRBJ1-1, with D unresolved. This CDR3 has 12 residues. V lost 5 bases to trimming and J lost 10 bases, with 14 bases between them. Germline V lookup: CDR1 SGHAT, CDR2 FQDESV (reference sequence). The CDR3 protein is CASSHGMGAAFF. Here the CDR3 DNA reads TGTGCCAGCAGCCACGGGATGGGAGCAGCTTTCTTT.

The chain has TRBV5-1 and TRBJ2-7; the D is unclear. V was cut by 4 bases and J by 0 bases, with 11 bases left in between. This CDR3 contains 14 residues. Germline CDR1 SGHRS, CDR2 YFSETQ. In DNA form, the CDR3 reads TGCGCCAGCAGCGAGGCTGGCAGCTCCTACGAGCAGTACTTC. Translation: CASSEAGSSYEQYF.

The chain uses TRBV7-3 and TRBJ2-7; the D gene is possibly TRBD2 (5 bases). Germline loops: CDR1 SGHTA, CDR2 FQGTGA. Trimming took off 7 bases at V and 3 bases at J, with 13 bases between the two ends. CDR3 length: 13 residues. The CDR3 here is CASTPGLLYEQYF. CDR3 nucleotides: TGTGCCAGCACCCCCGGACTTCTCTACGAGCAGTACTTC.

The count of this clone is one. The V and J genes are TRBV28 and TRBJ1-2; 7 bases fit TRBD1. Trimming removed 2 bases from V and 5 bases from J; junction bases left unmatched: 8. The CDR3 contains 15 residues. The germline V gene encodes CDR1 MDHEN and CDR2 SYDVKM. CDR3 in DNA: TGTGCCAGCAGTTTACTCACAGGGGCCGATTATGGCTACACCTTC. Protein sequence: CASSLLTGADYGYTF.

The gene calls are TRBV19 and TRBJ2-2; TRBD2 matches at 9 bases. Germline values: CDR1 LNHDA, CDR2 SQIVND (reference sequence). There are 17 residues in the CDR3. V shed 1 base and J 2 bases; nucleotides not matched to a gene: 5. Here the CDR3 reads CASSIARGRDNTGELFF. CDR3 in DNA: TGTGCCAGTAGTATAGCTCGCGGGAGGGATAACACCGGGGAGCTGTTTTTT. Combining the CDR3 with reference TRBV19 and TRBJ2-2 gives the whole variable domain DGGITQSPKYLFRKEGQNVTLSCEQNLNHDAMYWYRQDPGQGLRLIYYSQIVNDFQKGDIAEGYSVSREKKESFPLTVTSAQKNPTAFYLCASSIARGRDNTGELFFGEGSRLTVL.

This chain uses TRBV9 with TRBJ2-1; 10 positions agree with TRBD2. Looked up from germline, CDR1 is SGDLS and CDR2 is YYNGEE. The CDR3 contains 15 residues. J gave up 7 bases and V 0 bases, and 4 bases lay outside the gene matches. The CDR3 is CASSVASGRSNEQFF. The DNA of the CDR3 is TGTGCCAGCAGCGTAGCTAGCGGGAGATCAAATGAGCAGTTCTTC.

The CDR3, as DNA: TGTGCCAGCAGCCCGCCGGGACACCCTAGGGACACTGAAGCTTTCTTT. This gives the protein CASSPPGHPRDTEAFF. This chain connects TRBV7-3 to TRBJ1-1; D might be TRBD1 (6 bases). The V gene's germline CDR1 is SGHTA and CDR2 FQGTGA. The CDR3 is 16 amino acids. The V end lost 5 bases, the J end lost 3 bases, and 19 bases lay between the germline ends.

The chain joins TRBV4-3 to TRBJ1-2; D possibly corresponds to TRBD1 (6 bases). Trimming took off 1 base at V and 5 bases at J, with 8 bases between the two ends. The V gene's germline CDR1 is LGHNA and CDR2 YSLEER. The CDR3 extends over 13 amino acids. Here the CDR3 reads CASSQGRGYGYTF. The CDR3 region has the DNA TGCGCCAGCAGCCAAGGAAGGGGGTATGGCTACACCTTC.

The chain has TRBV11-2 and TRBJ1-5; TRBD1 matches at 7 bases. Germline V gene data show CDR1 as SGHAT and CDR2 as FQNNGV. The CDR3 is 15 residues long. Unmatched junction bases numbered 7, after V lost 3 bases and J lost 5 bases. CDR3 loop: CASSFTTGADQPQHF. The CDR3 nucleotides read TGTGCCAGCAGCTTCACAACAGGGGCGGATCAGCCCCAGCATTTT.

CDR3 DNA sequence: TGTGCCAGTAGTATGAAGGCGGGAGGGTCCGGGGCCGGGGAGCTGTTTTTT. It translates to CASSMKAGGSGAGELFF. The chain is built from TRBV19 and TRBJ2-2, with 9 bases fitting TRBD2. Germline values: CDR1 LNHDA, CDR2 SQIVND (reference sequence). With 3 bases clipped from V and 6 bases from J, the junction kept 11 bases outside the gene matches. The length of the CDR3 is 17 residues.

The rearrangement joins TRBV10-3 to TRBJ2-7; 11 nucleotides agree with TRBD2. CDR1 is ENHRY, CDR2 SYGVKD, per germline. The CDR3 covers 15 residues. V was pared by 8 bases and J by 5 bases, with 11 bases of the junction left unmatched. CDR3 residues: CAIGRVAGGGDEQYF. CDR3 DNA: TGTGCCATCGGAAGAGTAGCGGGAGGGGGAGACGAGCAGTACTTC.

As DNA, the CDR3 is TGTGCCACCAGCAGAGATCTAGGGACTAGCGGGGGGAACTACGAGCAGTACTTC. Protein product: CATSRDLGTSGGNYEQYF. The chain carries TRBV15 and TRBJ2-7; 15 bases line up with TRBD2. The CDR3 loop spans 18 amino acids. The V and J ends lost 0 bases and 3 bases, in that order; junction bases with no gene match: 6. CDR1 and CDR2 from the germline V gene are LNHNV and YYDKDF (reference sequence).